The 30 T cell receptor beta chains below come from one sample, sequenced in a study of OX40 agonist ivuxolimab in advanced cancers. Clones were sequenced by immunoSEQ multiplex PCR, and TCRdb holds only the in-frame ones, with some missing. The sample lists about 60,000 clones; 84% were seen once. The specimen comprised CD4+ or CD8+ T cells sorted from blood, sampled in a trial of the OX40 agonist ivuxolimab. All receptors come from an adult with an advanced solid tumor such as melanoma, head and neck, liver or kidney cancer.

The chain carries TRBV5-5 and TRBJ2-7; D is possibly TRBD2 (5 bases). Trimming cost V 4 bases and J 6 bases, with 23 bases left between them. The CDR3 contains 16 residues. CDR1 and CDR2 from the germline V gene are SGHKS and YYEKEE (reference sequence). DNA for the CDR3: TGTGCCAGCAGCCCAGCGGACGGACGGCTTTTGGGCGAGCAGTACTTC. Encoded protein: CASSPADGRLLGEQYF.

The CDR3 DNA reads as TGCAGCGTTGGACAGCAATTCATGGAGCAGTACTTC. It yields the protein CSVGQQFMEQYF. The J gene is TRBJ2-7, the V gene TRBV29-1; weak D call: TRBD1 (5 bases). The germline CDR1 and CDR2 sequences are SQVTM and ANQGSEA. Trimming left V 4 bases short and J 7 bases short, with 14 bases between. The CDR3 covers 12 residues.

The genes are TRBV5-1 and TRBJ1-1, with D possibly matching TRBD1 (6 bases). CDR1 is SGHRS, CDR2 YFSETQ, per germline. CDR3 length equals 13 residues. V was pared by 0 bases and J by 8 bases, with 11 bases between. CDR3 loop: CASSLGGAPEAFF. The CDR3 DNA reads TGCGCCAGCAGCTTGGGGGGGGCCCCAGAAGCTTTCTTT.

This chain uses TRBV7-2 with TRBJ2-1; TRBD2 agrees at 8 bases. Trimming took 4 bases from V and 2 from J; bases not matched to a gene: 1. The CDR3 spans 14 residues. Germline-derived CDR1 and CDR2 are SGHTA and FQGNSA. The CDR3 region is CASSYSGAYNEQFF. In DNA, the CDR3 is TGTGCCAGCAGCTATAGCGGGGCCTACAATGAGCAGTTCTTC.

The V call is TRBV7-9, the J call TRBJ1-5; TRBD1 matches 7 bases. The CDR3 is made up of 15 amino acids. Germline V lookup: CDR1 SEHNR, CDR2 FQNEAQ (reference sequence). V lost 5 bases, J lost 7 bases, and 11 bases stayed unmatched. CDR3 region: CASSTGTEQLQPQHF. CDR3 sequence (DNA): TGTGCCAGCAGCACCGGGACAGAGCAACTACAGCCCCAGCATTTT.

This clone was detected once. CDR3: CASSLVPDTDTQYF. In DNA form, the CDR3 reads TGCGCCAGCAGCTTGGTGCCAGACACAGATACGCAGTATTTT. This chain uses TRBV5-1 with TRBJ2-3; no clear D. The V end was cut by 0 bases, the J end by 2 bases, with 7 bases between. The CDR3 has 14 residues. Germline lookup yields CDR1 SGHRS and CDR2 YFSETQ. The variable domain in full, completed from reference TRBV5-1 and TRBJ2-3, reads KAGVTQTPRYLIKTRGQQVTLSCSPISGHRSVSWYQQTPGQGLQFLFEYFSETQRNKGNFPGRFSGRQFSNSRSEMNVSTLELGDSALYLCASSLVPDTDTQYFGPGTRLTVL.

The rearrangement links TRBV21-1 to TRBJ1-2; the table's D call of TRBD1 was not tested on the DNA. TRBV21-1 is reported as a pseudogene. CDR3 length equals 16 residues. This CDR3 reads CASSKGGRGERVGYTF. CDR3 nucleotides: TGTGCCAGCAGCAAGGGGGGCAGGGGGGAGCGAGTTGGCTACACCTTC.

This clone appeared a single time. CDR3 nucleotide sequence: TGCGCCAGCAGCCAACCCACGGGGGGCGGACGAAACACCATATATTTT. Its translation is CASSQPTGGGRNTIYF. This rearrangement joins TRBV4-1 to TRBJ1-3, with D tentatively TRBD1 (6 bases). V was shortened by 2 bases and J by 5 bases, with 16 bases between the two germline ends. The germline V gene encodes CDR1 MGHRA and CDR2 YSYEKL. The CDR3 contains 16 residues.

This clone is judged medium-sized. The CDR3 sequence: CASSLLRGAQHF. The CDR3, as DNA: TGTGCCAGCAGTTTACTTCGCGGGGCCCAGCATTTT. The V and J genes are TRBV28 and TRBJ1-5; D ambiguous. Trimming cost V 2 bases and J 11 bases, with 10 bases left between them. The CDR3 contains 12 residues. From germline, CDR1 is MDHEN and CDR2 SYDVKM.

The chain recombines TRBV7-6 with TRBJ2-1; D uncertain. This CDR3 comprises 14 residues. Trimming took 4 bases from V and 13 from J, leaving 20 bases between them. The germline gives CDR1 SGHVS, CDR2 FNYEAQ. Here the CDR3 reads CASSSISSVGQQFF. CDR3 in DNA: TGTGCCAGCAGCTCGATATCATCCGTGGGTCAACAGTTCTTC.

The rearrangement joins TRBV5-1 to TRBJ2-3, with 11 bases aligning to TRBD2. The V gene's germline CDR1 is SGHRS and CDR2 YFSETQ. With V trimmed by 0 bases and J by 2 bases, 26 bases remained unmatched. The CDR3 consists of 24 residues. The CDR3 protein is CASSLVPRPLKASGRSGVTDTQYF. The CDR3, as DNA: TGCGCCAGCAGCTTGGTACCTCGGCCCTTGAAGGCTAGCGGGAGGAGTGGGGTCACAGATACGCAGTATTTT.

CDR3 DNA sequence: TGTGCCAGCGCACAGCCCACTGAAGCTTTCTTT. Protein sequence: CASAQPTEAFF. The J gene is TRBJ1-1, the V gene TRBV28; D call uncertain. V was pared by 8 bases and J by 4 bases, with 8 bases between. CDR1 and CDR2 (germline): MDHEN, SYDVKM. The CDR3 has 11 residues.

This clone was observed a few times. This rearrangement joins TRBV10-2 to TRBJ1-5, with TRBD1 identical over 11 bases. This CDR3 is 21 amino acids long. Trimming removed 3 bases from V and 0 bases from J; junction bases left unmatched: 16. Germline lookup yields CDR1 WSHSY and CDR2 SAAADI. The CDR3 loop reads CASSDYQGWDRGISSNQPQHF. The CDR3 nucleotides read TGCGCCAGCAGTGACTATCAGGGTTGGGACAGGGGGATCTCTAGCAATCAGCCCCAGCATTTT.

This chain joins TRBV7-2 and TRBJ2-5, with TRBD2 as a possible D gene (5 bases). The CDR3 extends over 15 amino acids. Germline assignment: CDR1 SGHTA and CDR2 FQGNSA. The V end was cut by 2 bases, the J end by 2 bases, with 12 bases between. This CDR3 is CASSLQIGVQETQYF. Here the CDR3 DNA reads TGTGCCAGCAGCTTACAAATCGGGGTTCAAGAGACCCAGTACTTC.

This chain uses TRBV6-5 with TRBJ1-3; 7 bases fit TRBD1. The length of the CDR3 is 15 residues. Trimming at V came to 7 bases and at J to 2 bases, leaving 8 bases not matched to a gene. In germline, CDR1 is MNHEY, CDR2 SVGAGI. The CDR3 region has the DNA TGTGCCAGCACTGCCATACAGGGGCCTGGAAACACCATATATTTT. This sequence encodes CASTAIQGPGNTIYF.

The chain couples TRBV19 to TRBJ2-7; a weak D match, TRBD2 (6 bases). Germline V CDR1 and CDR2: LNHDA, SQIVND (reference sequence). This CDR3 has 15 amino acids. The V gene lost 3 bases and the J gene lost 2 bases, with 14 bases spanning the gap. CDR3 residues: CASSMADYRTYEQYF. The CDR3 bases are TGTGCCAGTAGTATGGCGGACTACCGTACCTACGAGCAGTACTTC.

The rearrangement links TRBV4-2 to TRBJ1-4; D gene unclear. The CDR3 is made up of 18 amino acids. V was cut by 0 bases and J by 6 bases, with 20 bases left in between. Germline lookup yields CDR1 LGHNA and CDR2 YNFKEQ. The CDR3 DNA reads TGTGCCAGCAGCCAAGATGGCCGTTTAGGGAATATCTATGAAAAACTGTTTTTT. Translated: CASSQDGRLGNIYEKLFF.

Only a few counts were recorded for this clone. This chain connects TRBV4-1 to TRBJ1-2; D is unresolved. Trimming pared 0 bases from V and 4 bases from J, leaving 15 bases between. CDR3 size: 16 residues. The V gene's germline CDR1 is MGHRA and CDR2 YSYEKL. DNA for the CDR3: TGCGCCAGCAGCCAAGATTCCCTGCGTGCAGGCTATGGCTACACCTTC. This gives the protein CASSQDSLRAGYGYTF.

The chain combines TRBV15 with TRBJ1-3; 9 nucleotides match TRBD1. V was clipped by 3 bases and J by 3 bases; unmatched bases: 3. The CDR3 contains 15 residues. Germline lookup yields CDR1 LNHNV and CDR2 YYDKDF (reference sequence). CDR3 loop: CATSRDRGSGNTIYF. The DNA of the CDR3 is TGTGCCACCAGCAGGGACAGGGGAAGTGGAAACACCATATATTTT.

This rearrangement joins TRBV27 to TRBJ1-1, with D maybe TRBD1 (6 bases). The CDR3 sequence is 13 residues long. CDR1 MNHEY and CDR2 SMNVEV come from the germline V gene (reference sequence). The V end lost 6 bases, the J end lost 3 bases, and 11 bases lay between the germline ends. In nucleotides, the CDR3 is TGTGCCAGCAGCCTTACAGGGTACACTGAAGCTTTCTTT. It encodes CASSLTGYTEAFF.

The chain carries TRBV18 and TRBJ1-1; D uncertain. The CDR3 loop spans 15 amino acids. Germline V gene lookup returns CDR1 KGHSH and CDR2 LQKENI. The V end lost 4 bases, the J end lost 1 base, and 13 bases lay between the germline ends. CDR3 nucleotide sequence: TGTGCCAGCTCACTCTCCGATGGTGGGAACACTGAAGCTTTCTTT. Residues: CASSLSDGGNTEAFF.

Only a few counts were recorded for this clone. CDR3 sequence (DNA): TGCGCCAGCAGCCATGACGGGGTCTATGGCTACACCTTC. This encodes CASSHDGVYGYTF. The rearrangement joins TRBV5-1 to TRBJ1-2; D gene uncertain. The V gene's germline CDR1 is SGHRS and CDR2 YFSETQ. V dropped 4 bases and J dropped 4 bases, with 11 bases sitting between them. CDR3 length equals 13 residues.

The chain combines TRBV6-5 with TRBJ2-5; 10 positions agree with TRBD1. J lost 11 bases, V lost 6 bases, and 15 bases had no gene match. CDR1 MNHEY and CDR2 SVGAGI come from the germline V gene. CDR3 size: 15 residues. This CDR3 reads CASSLPGTGVREQYF. The CDR3, as DNA: TGTGCCAGCAGCCTGCCCGGGACAGGGGTGCGAGAGCAGTACTTC.

The CDR3: CASSYSFWGTGNTIYF. The CDR3 DNA reads as TGTGCCAGCAGTTACTCGTTTTGGGGTACTGGAAACACCATATATTTT. The chain links TRBV6-5 to TRBJ1-3; unclear D gene. Trimming stripped 0 bases from V and 2 bases from J, with 11 bases between. The germline gives CDR1 MNHEY, CDR2 SVGAGI. The CDR3 is 16 amino acids.

The chain couples TRBV15 to TRBJ1-1; TRBD1 aligns across 7 bases. V lost 3 bases and J lost 2; bases outside the gene matches: 9. The CDR3 is 16 residues long. CDR1 and CDR2 from the germline V gene are LNHNV and YYDKDF (reference sequence). This chain's CDR3 is CATSREVGTVNTEAFF. Here the CDR3 DNA reads TGTGCCACCAGCAGGGAGGTAGGGACAGTCAACACTGAAGCTTTCTTT.

The gene calls are TRBV27 and TRBJ1-1; the match to TRBD1 covers 7 bases. The trim removed 4 bases at V and 3 bases at J, leaving 11 bases unmatched. This CDR3 has 16 residues. CDR1 MNHEY and CDR2 SMNVEV come from the germline V gene (reference sequence). In nucleotides, the CDR3 is TGTGCCAGCAGTTCGACCCCCGGGACAGTCTACACTGAAGCTTTCTTT. As protein: CASSSTPGTVYTEAFF.

A few counts support this clone. CDR3 amino acids: CASNQQGGGEKLFF. CDR3 nucleotides: TGTGCCAGCAACCAACAGGGTGGTGGTGAAAAACTGTTTTTT. The V gene is TRBV9, the J gene TRBJ1-4; a possible D gene is TRBD1 (6 bases). Trimming removed 6 bases from V and 7 bases from J, with 16 bases in between. Germline values: CDR1 SGDLS, CDR2 YYNGEE. The CDR3 is 14 residues long.

This clone came up once. The V and J genes are TRBV6-5 and TRBJ2-1, with 10 positions matching TRBD1. In germline, CDR1 is MNHEY, CDR2 SVGAGI. After removal of 5 bases from V and 3 bases from J, the junction contained 4 bases not matched to a gene. The CDR3 is made up of 15 amino acids. CDR3 sequence: CASSTGTGVYNEQFF. As DNA, the CDR3 is TGTGCCAGCAGTACCGGGACAGGGGTCTACAATGAGCAGTTCTTC.

The rearrangement uses TRBV7-9 and TRBJ1-3; no firm D call. Trimming stripped 3 bases from V and 7 bases from J, with 7 bases between. Germline CDR1 SEHNR, CDR2 FQNEAQ (reference sequence). The CDR3 runs to 12 residues. CDR3 residues: CASSLVENTIYF. In DNA, the CDR3 is TGTGCCAGCAGCTTGGTGGAGAACACCATATATTTT.

The chain has TRBV10-3 and TRBJ2-3; possible D gene TRBD2, 5 bases. Germline V CDR1 and CDR2: ENHRY, SYGVKD. The length of the CDR3 is 16 residues. V lost 9 bases to trimming and J lost 0 bases, with 19 bases between them. CDR3: CAIGQRAAFSTDTQYF. In nucleotides, the CDR3 is TGTGCCATAGGGCAGAGGGCCGCGTTTAGCACAGATACGCAGTATTTT.